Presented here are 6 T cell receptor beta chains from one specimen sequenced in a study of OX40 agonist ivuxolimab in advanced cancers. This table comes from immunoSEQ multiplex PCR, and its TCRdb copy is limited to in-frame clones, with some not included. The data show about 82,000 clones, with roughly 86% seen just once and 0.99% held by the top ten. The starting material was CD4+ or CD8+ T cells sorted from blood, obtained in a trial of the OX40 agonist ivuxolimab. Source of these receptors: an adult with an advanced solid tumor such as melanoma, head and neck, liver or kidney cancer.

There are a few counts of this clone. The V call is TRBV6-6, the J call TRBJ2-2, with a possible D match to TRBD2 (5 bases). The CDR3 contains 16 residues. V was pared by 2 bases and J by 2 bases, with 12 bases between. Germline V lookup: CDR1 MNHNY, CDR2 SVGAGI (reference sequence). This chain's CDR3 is CASSYSRDVNTGELFF. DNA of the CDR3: TGTGCCAGCAGTTACAGCCGGGATGTAAACACCGGGGAGCTGTTTTTT.

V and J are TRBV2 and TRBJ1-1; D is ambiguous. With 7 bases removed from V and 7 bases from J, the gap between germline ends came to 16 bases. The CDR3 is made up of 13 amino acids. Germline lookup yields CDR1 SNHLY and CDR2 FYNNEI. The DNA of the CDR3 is TGTGCCAGCACCGTGATGGAGGGTCTTGAAGCTTTCTTT. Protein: CASTVMEGLEAFF.

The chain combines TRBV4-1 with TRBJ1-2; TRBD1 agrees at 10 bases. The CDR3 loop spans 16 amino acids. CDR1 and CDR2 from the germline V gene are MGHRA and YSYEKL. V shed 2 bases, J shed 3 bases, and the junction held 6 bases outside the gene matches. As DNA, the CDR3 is TGCGCCAGCAGCCAAACGGGGACAGGGGTTTACTATGGCTACACCTTC. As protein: CASSQTGTGVYYGYTF.

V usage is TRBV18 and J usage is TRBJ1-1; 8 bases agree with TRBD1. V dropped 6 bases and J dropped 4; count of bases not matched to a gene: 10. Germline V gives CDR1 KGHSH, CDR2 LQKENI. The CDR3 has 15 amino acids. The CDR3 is CASSQGQGTGTEAFF. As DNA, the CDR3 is TGTGCCAGCTCCCAAGGACAGGGCACGGGCACTGAAGCTTTCTTT.

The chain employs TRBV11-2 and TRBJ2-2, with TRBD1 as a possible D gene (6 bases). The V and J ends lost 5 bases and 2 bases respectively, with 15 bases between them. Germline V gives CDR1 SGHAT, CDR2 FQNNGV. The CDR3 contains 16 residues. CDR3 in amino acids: CASSHHLDRNTGELFF. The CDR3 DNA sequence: TGTGCCAGCAGCCACCATCTGGACAGAAACACCGGGGAGCTGTTTTTT.

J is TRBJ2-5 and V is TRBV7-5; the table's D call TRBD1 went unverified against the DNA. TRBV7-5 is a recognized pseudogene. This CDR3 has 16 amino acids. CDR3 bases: TGTGTCAGAAGCTTAGCAGACCGAGGACAGGGAATTTGGCAGTACTTC. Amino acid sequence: CVRSLADRGQGIWQYF.